Included here is one T cell receptor (beta chain) sequence, with context. A single count supports this clone. Its antigen is currently not known. No clone much larger than this one lies a single base away; base qualities are absent. The sample belongs to a study of cytotoxic CD8 clonotypes in ibrutinib-treated CLL (dated by TCRdb to the early 2020s). Turning to the overall study: The cohort had about ten relapsed/refractory and around 15 treatment-naive patients; some 17 were IGHV unmutated. Cryopreserved peripheral blood mononuclear cells were obtained prior to treatment, at the time of response, and at either disease progression or sustained remission. Every sample from remission and from progressive disease was obtained while the patients were still on ibrutinib. Response samples were taken after a median of roughly 12 months on treatment, ranging from roughly 6 to 36 months. Longitudinal samples were available for about 30% of the roughly 90 trial participants. Partial responses were observed in about 25 patients and complete responses in 2; after a median follow-up of 68 months, remission was maintained in approximately 14 patients and progression was observed in approximately 12. On average, each sample had 255,043 productive templates and 94,082 productive rearrangements. Study-wide conclusions, independent of this receptor: Clonality rose at ibrutinib response, remained stable during sustained remission, and dropped back toward baseline at progression. At baseline, clonality was higher than in age-matched healthy donors and showed a strong correlation with circulating CD8+ T-cell counts. Sustained-remission and progressing patients did not have matched sampling times, and lymph node repertoires were not examined. Public clonotypes were found to be uncommon and were observed to contract or remain stable during treatment; the increase in clonality was shown to reflect expansion of private clonotypes at ibrutinib response.

A MiSeq instrument was used for deep resolution sequencing, which targeted depths ranging from 1 in 1 million up to 1 in 200,000 T cells, with coverage averaging 10x for each clonotype. TCR beta libraries were generated with the immunoSEQ hsTCRB Kit. The source study handled its data this way. ImmunoSEQ Data Assistant and ImmunoSEQ Analyzer were used for data analysis, and V, D and J genes were assigned according to IMGT definitions. Clonality, which ranges from 0 to 1, was calculated by subtracting the normalized Shannon entropy of productive rearrangement frequencies from one. Only overrepresented clonotypes making up at least 0.05% of the repertoire of each patient were included in the public clonotype analysis. About a dozen repertoires from age-matched healthy donors, obtained from immuneACCESS, served as clonality controls. TCRdb re-hosts the immuneACCESS table, in-frame sequences only. Its copies lack some clones; in the studies checked, an unresolved V gene accounts for under half of them, and the cause for the rest is not known. V, J and clone size are those of that table, while D and trimming were read from the DNA. The sample table records roughly 49,000 clones; around four fifths of these occur just once. The top ten constitute 20% of the sample.

Explained via the paper, the time point label denotes: around 2 years on ibrutinib. For TCR beta library preparation, approximately 2 micrograms of genomic DNA were extracted from the cryopreserved PBMCs. Longitudinal blood samples from CLL patients on ibrutinib monotherapy underwent high-throughput TCR beta sequencing. The patients took part in an open-label, single-center phase 2 trial of ibrutinib monotherapy. The cysteine opens and the phenylalanine closes a CDR3 of 16 amino acids. This entry keeps only the CDR3 DNA: 48 bases, framed from base 1. The V end gives up 0 bases and the J end 6 bases, leaving 7 bases in the junction not matched to a gene. Based on the germline V gene, the CDR1 and CDR2 sequences are SGHTS and YDEGEE.

The sample here was PBMCs, taken after 24 months of ibrutinib treatment. The source of this sequence is a human donor with chronic lymphocytic leukemia. The chain joins TRBV5-8 to TRBJ2-1, with 9 central nucleotides matching TRBD2. CDR3 region: CASSLEASGRFNEQFF. The nucleotide sequence is given as TGTGCCAGCAGCTTGGAGGCGAGCGGGAGGTTCAATGAGCAGTTCTTC.